The T cell receptor (beta chain) described here comes from a study of T cell responses to AZD1222 COVID-19 vaccine. This CDR3 is 16 amino acids long. Trimming removed 3 bases from V and 2 bases from J, with 16 bases in between. CDR1 MGHRA and CDR2 YSYEKL come from the germline V gene. Repertoires were generated with immunoSEQ multiplex PCR, while TCRdb's copy carries only in-frame clones and drops some. The table shows roughly 150,000 clones, with over 80% occurring only once. The sequenced sample was peripheral blood, obtained 28 days after the second AZD1222 dose. The TCR sequence derives from an adult who received the AZD1222 COVID-19 vaccine. This chain uses TRBV4-1 with TRBJ2-5; no clear D gene. For the CDR3, the DNA is TGCGCCAGCAGCCAGACCGAAACCCCCTCTCAAGAGACCCAGTACTTC. Translated: CASSQTETPSQETQYF.